The entry below gives a single T cell receptor beta chain sequence along with its context. The specificity of this receptor is unknown. One base away there is no much larger clone; base qualities are not given. The record originates from a study of cytomegalovirus exposure and HLA in healthy donors (dated by TCRdb to about 2017). About the study as a whole: An earlier analysis of some 600 of the donors reported approximately 280 Gb of sequence data and 117 million unique TCR beta sequences obtained from approximately 180 million T cells. Typing coverage differed by locus: A, B, C, DRB1 and DQB1 were typed in roughly 620-640 donors, DQA1 in about 500, DPA1 in 600 to 610, and DPB1 in just under 480. Genome-wide SNP genotypes for about three fifths of the roughly 670 donors were used in a later genetic analysis, which treated that subset as a discovery cohort. To decide whether each TCR beta V gene segment behaved as functional or pseudogenic, an earlier analysis of nearly 600 of the donors relied on high-throughput TCR beta sequencing. Four or five DR-DQ haplotypes were handled as single units for association and clustering because linkage in the cohort was strong. Donor age, sex, ethnicity and CMV serostatus were compiled alongside the repertoire data. Using immunosequencing, the study profiled T cell repertoires from 500 to 800 subjects and related those repertoires to cytomegalovirus serostatus. In a later analysis, previously published TCR beta repertoires from several hundred donors were re-analyzed and high-resolution HLA genotyping was added so that TCR occurrence patterns could be studied. Of the 300 to 500 genotyped donors, more than 75% were placed in the genetic ancestry cluster associated with self-reported Caucasian donors. The aim of the study was to test whether cataloging public T cell receptors could identify signatures of past pathogen exposure. A separate validation cohort of some 130 different subjects was used in addition to the roughly 670-subject first cohort. Among 300 to 500 genotyped donors of the cohort, an average of approximately 220,000 unique TCR beta nucleotide sequences was sequenced per donor, of which roughly 17% were non-productive. High-throughput TCR immunosequencing, statistical association of individual TCRs with disease status, and machine learning were combined to predict cytomegalovirus infection status. HLA typing covered class I and class II loci at four-digit resolution. Roughly 300 gigabases of sequencing data and approximately 91 million unique TCR sequences made up an early release that covered about 640 HLA-typed donors. In the later analysis, no new phenotypic data were used to find candidate immune exposures; instead, reliance was placed on TCR beta sequences and their occurrence across donors. Every discovery cohort repertoire had been produced on one sequencing platform. On the study overall, not on this receptor specifically: A later analysis found that HLA-associated TCR beta chains were more clonally expanded and had lower generation probabilities than equally common non-associated chains. In vitro tests confirmed that a few of the cytomegalovirus-associated TCR beta chains recognize cytomegalovirus antigens. In a later analysis, most CMV-associated TCR beta chains were found to appear HLA-restricted, with HLA associations seemingly driven largely by CMV exposure. HLA typing was unavailable for some donors at each locus, so association tests used only the typed subset. The earlier analysis of 587 of the donors excluded some 15 rarely observed V segments, including chromosome 9 orphons, because counts were too low. When HLA alleles, especially DR and DQ, strongly co-occurred, attributing TCR associations to individual alleles was difficult. In a later analysis, TCR association rates were found to vary across HLA loci, with the most associated TCRs seen for DRB1 alleles and the fewest for HLA-C alleles. CMV serostatus was the only immune exposure information available for the cohort. The authors suggested that the approach could potentially be generalized to other disease states and immunological phenotypes. The classifier was reported to diagnose cytomegalovirus status with high specificity and sensitivity in both the original and validation cohorts. The presence/absence analyses assumed that sequencing depth was roughly uniform across donors, and that assumption may not be true. In an earlier analysis of more than 450 of the donors, most TCR beta V segments were observed in productive rearrangements about 90% or about 30% of the time, broadly matching IMGT annotations. A cluster of highly shared sequence variants was judged likely to be a technical artifact of the sequencing pipeline. Correlated functional status among segregating V segments might reflect linkage disequilibrium, but an unknown experimental factor could not be ruled out. A further reported finding was that TCR beta sequences accurately predicted the HLA-A and HLA-B alleles for most subjects in the first cohort. An association between a missense DCLRE1C variant and V-gene and J-gene trimming of TCR beta chains was found in a later genetic analysis and replicated in an independent cohort. In this cohort, only TCR beta chains were sequenced, and detectable features were limited by the absence of alpha or paired-chain data. A total of 150 to 200 TCR beta chains were listed by the study as associated with cytomegalovirus. Several of the top co-occurrence clusters appeared to be linked to parvovirus B19, influenza, CMV and Epstein-Barr virus, according to a later analysis. According to a later genetic analysis, donors in an Asian-associated ancestry cluster had fewer N-insertions in productive TCRs than the approximately 690-donor mean. In a later analysis, around 17,000 TCR beta sequences were associated with specific HLA alleles at a false discovery rate of 0.05. Most TCR sequences were observed very rarely across donors, whereas some public TCRs were present in many individuals.

The library came from the immunoSEQ multiplex PCR assay. For the multiplex PCR, a mixture combining 60 forward primers for TCR Vbeta segments and 13 reverse primers for TCR Jbeta segments was used. Amplification of the CDR3 region of rearranged TCR beta genes was performed with a multiplex PCR assay on genomic DNA. Amplified TCR beta libraries were sequenced as 87-base-pair reads on the Illumina HiSeq System. Per the original workflow: A later analysis counted 75 million to 100 million unique TCR beta chains across the 666 repertoires, and roughly 9.9 million of these chains were shared by at least two donors. A nearest-neighbor algorithm error-corrected the raw reads and collapsed the reads into unique sequences, merging closely related sequences to remove PCR and sequencing errors. CDR3 sequences were aligned to IMGT reference sequences to assign V, D and J gene segments. For a sequence to be retained, a match of at least six nucleotides to both a V gene segment and a J gene segment was required. A rearrangement was called productive if the CDR3 had no stop codons and remained in frame with V and J, and every other rearrangement was called non-productive. CDR3 was defined by IMGT convention, running from the second conserved V-encoded cysteine to the conserved J-encoded phenylalanine. The earlier analysis of fewer than 700 of the donors excluded sequences that lacked an unambiguous match to a single V gene segment. An earlier analysis of some 500 of the donors classified V segments as functional when productive rearrangements were above 56.7% and as segregating when the standard deviation between donors was above 5%. A statistical classification framework was built to diagnose cytomegalovirus status from the catalog of TCR beta chain sequences. A later analysis assigned V and J genes by comparing TCR nucleotide sequences with IMGT/GENE-DB human TR gene sequences. In a later analysis, CDR3 sequences and most-parsimonious VDJ recombination scenarios were assigned using the TCRdist pipeline. In a later analysis, every TCR beta chain was defined by the combination of its CDR3 amino acid sequence and its V-gene family, and reads without a unique V-gene family were dropped. In a later analysis, a few hundred highly shared, low-generation-probability nucleotide sequences were removed to address suspected cross-contamination and a sequencing artifact. In a later analysis, a clonal expansion index was calculated for each public chain from normalized within-repertoire ranks of inferred template counts. Generation probabilities in a later analysis came from a VDJ recombination model fitted to out-of-frame rearrangements, and those results were checked against IGoR. Hypergeometric tests were used in a later analysis to score TCR-TCR, TCR-HLA and TCR-CMV co-occurrence, with a repertoire-size bias correction applied to the TCR pairs. To estimate false discovery rates, a later analysis permuted the HLA or CMV assignments 20 times. A later analysis grouped co-occurring TCRs with DBSCAN, adding TCRdist sequence similarity when clustering within HLA-allele-positive subsets. Repertoires with fewer than 30,000 or more than 120,000 public chains, plus five repertoires with anomalous nucleotide sharing, were excluded from co-occurrence clustering. TCRdb retrieved this table from immuneACCESS and kept in-frame rearrangements only. Not all clones are present; in checked studies, unresolved V genes account for under half, and no reason is known for the remainder. V and J calls and clone size are given by that table; D and trimming were obtained from the DNA. Present in this sample are about 120,000 clones, roughly 69% of which were seen just once. 2% to 2.5% of the sample is taken by the ten largest.

In total, 500 to 700 healthy bone marrow donors made up the cohort. All cohort members were sampled while nominally healthy, although unrecorded immune exposures were likely present. Of the approximately 670 cohort members, nearly 300 had a positive CMV serostatus and 350 to 450 had a negative one, while no CMV serostatus was recorded for the donor. A peripheral blood sample was collected from each donor, and TCR beta sequencing was performed on peripheral blood mononuclear cells. The Qiagen DNeasy Blood Extraction Kit was used to extract genomic DNA from the blood cell samples. The receptor comes from a human donor in good health. The material sequenced was PBMCs.

The sequenced DNA: TGTGCCAGTAGTATCTCTCGGACAGGATATATTCAGCCCCAGCATTTT. The encoded protein is CASSISRTGYIQPQHF. Here the chain combines TRBV19 and TRBJ1-5; TRBD1 matches 7 bases in the middle. Based on the germline V gene (reference sequence), the CDR1 and CDR2 sequences are LNHDA and SQIVND. Trimming accounts for 3 bases at V and 6 bases at J, while the number of junction bases matched to no gene is 11. There are 16 amino acids in the CDR3, from cysteine to phenylalanine inclusive. The entry retains the CDR3 DNA only, 48 bases that are in frame from base 1.